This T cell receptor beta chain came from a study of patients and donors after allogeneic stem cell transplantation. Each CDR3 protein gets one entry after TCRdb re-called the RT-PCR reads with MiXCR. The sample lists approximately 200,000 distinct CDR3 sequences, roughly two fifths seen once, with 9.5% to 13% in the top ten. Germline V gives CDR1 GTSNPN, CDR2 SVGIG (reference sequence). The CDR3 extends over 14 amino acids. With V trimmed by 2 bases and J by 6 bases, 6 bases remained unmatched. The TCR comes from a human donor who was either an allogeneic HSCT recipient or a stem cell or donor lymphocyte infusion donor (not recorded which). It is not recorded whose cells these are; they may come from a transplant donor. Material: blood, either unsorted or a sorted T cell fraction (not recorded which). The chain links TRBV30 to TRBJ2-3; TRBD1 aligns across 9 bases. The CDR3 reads CAWSFGTGSDTQYF. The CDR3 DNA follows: TGTGCCTGGAGTTTCGGGACAGGGTCGGATACGCAGTATTTT.